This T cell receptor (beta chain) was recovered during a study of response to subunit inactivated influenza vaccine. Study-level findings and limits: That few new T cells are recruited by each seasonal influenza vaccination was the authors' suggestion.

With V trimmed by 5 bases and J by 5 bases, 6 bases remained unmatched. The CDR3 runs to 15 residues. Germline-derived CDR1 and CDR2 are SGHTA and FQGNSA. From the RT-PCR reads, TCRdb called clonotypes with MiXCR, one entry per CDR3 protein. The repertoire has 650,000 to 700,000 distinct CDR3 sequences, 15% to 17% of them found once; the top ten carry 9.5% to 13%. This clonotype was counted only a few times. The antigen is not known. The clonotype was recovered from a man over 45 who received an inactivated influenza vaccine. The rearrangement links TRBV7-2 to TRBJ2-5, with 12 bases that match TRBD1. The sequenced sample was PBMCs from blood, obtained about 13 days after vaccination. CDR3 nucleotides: TGTGCCAGCAGCGCCCCGGGACAGGGGGCGGAGACCCAGTACTTC. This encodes CASSAPGQGAETQYF.